Reported below is one T cell receptor beta chain. This record comes from a study of blood T cells in healthy people across ages. Next came a second PCR, run for roughly 6 to 11 cycles, which used a sample-barcoded 5' primer along with a J-beta primer mix. The authors tagged each cDNA molecule using a template-switch adaptor with 12 random nucleotides. One entry per CDR3 protein results from TCRdb running MiXCR on the 5' RACE reads. The repertoire holds about 1.4 million distinct CDR3 sequences, with around 59% as singletons. After removal of 5 bases from V and 11 bases from J, the junction contained 14 bases not matched to a gene. Germline assignment: CDR1 SGHTA and CDR2 FQGNSA. The CDR3 is 14 amino acids. Researchers report isolating at least 6.5 million PBMCs per sample.

The receptor comes from a young man in good health. V is TRBV7-2 and J is TRBJ2-5, with 7 positions matching TRBD1. Sequencing used blood. The CDR3 is CASSPGQAWNEQYF. Written as DNA, the CDR3 is TGTGCCAGCAGCCCCGGACAGGCTTGGAATGAGCAGTACTTC.